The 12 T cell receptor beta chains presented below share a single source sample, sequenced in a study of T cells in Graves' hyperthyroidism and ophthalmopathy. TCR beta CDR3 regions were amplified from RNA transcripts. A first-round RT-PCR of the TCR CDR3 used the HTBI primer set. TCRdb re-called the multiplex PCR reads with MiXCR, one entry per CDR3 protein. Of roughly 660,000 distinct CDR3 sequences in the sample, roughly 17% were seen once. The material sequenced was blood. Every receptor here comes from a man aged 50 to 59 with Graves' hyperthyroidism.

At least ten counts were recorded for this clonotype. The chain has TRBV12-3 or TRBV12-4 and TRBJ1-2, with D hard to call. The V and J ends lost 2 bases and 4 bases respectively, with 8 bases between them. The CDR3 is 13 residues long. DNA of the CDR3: TGTGCCAGCAGTTTATACTTGACCTATGGCTACACCTTC. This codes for CASSLYLTYGYTF.

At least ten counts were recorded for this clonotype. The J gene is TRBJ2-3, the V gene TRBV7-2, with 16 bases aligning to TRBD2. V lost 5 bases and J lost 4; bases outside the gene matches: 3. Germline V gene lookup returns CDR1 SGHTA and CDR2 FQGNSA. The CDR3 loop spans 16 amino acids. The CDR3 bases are TGTGCCAGCAGCCCGGGACTAGCGGGAGGGGCAGATACGCAGTATTTT. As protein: CASSPGLAGGADTQYF.

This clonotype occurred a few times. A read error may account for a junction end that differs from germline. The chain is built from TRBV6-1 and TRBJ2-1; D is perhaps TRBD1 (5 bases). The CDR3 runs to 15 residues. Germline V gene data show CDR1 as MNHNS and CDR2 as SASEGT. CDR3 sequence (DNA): TGTGCCAGCGGTGACACTGGGGCCATAGATGTTGAGCAGTTCTTC. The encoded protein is CASGDTGAIDVEQFF.

The CDR3 sequence is CASSKPQGYEQYF. DNA for the CDR3: TGTGCCAGTAGCAAACCACAGGGGTACGAGCAGTACTTC. The V gene is TRBV19, the J gene TRBJ2-7; 7 bases agree with TRBD1. The germline V gene encodes CDR1 LNHDA and CDR2 SQIVND (reference sequence). CDR3 length: 13 residues. V lost 6 bases, J lost 4 bases, and 6 bases stayed unmatched.

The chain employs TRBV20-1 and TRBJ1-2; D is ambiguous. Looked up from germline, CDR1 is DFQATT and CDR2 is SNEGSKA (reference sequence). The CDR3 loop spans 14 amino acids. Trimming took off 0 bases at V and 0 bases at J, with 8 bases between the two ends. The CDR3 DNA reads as TGCAGTGCTAGAGATGAAGGGACTAACTATGGCTACACCTTC. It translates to CSARDEGTNYGYTF.

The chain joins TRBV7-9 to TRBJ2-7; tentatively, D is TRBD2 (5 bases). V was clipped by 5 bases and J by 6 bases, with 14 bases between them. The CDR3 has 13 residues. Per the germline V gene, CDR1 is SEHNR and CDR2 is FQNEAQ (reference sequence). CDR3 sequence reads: CASSIEGRSEQYF. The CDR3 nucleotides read TGTGCCAGCAGCATAGAGGGCAGGAGCGAGCAGTACTTC.

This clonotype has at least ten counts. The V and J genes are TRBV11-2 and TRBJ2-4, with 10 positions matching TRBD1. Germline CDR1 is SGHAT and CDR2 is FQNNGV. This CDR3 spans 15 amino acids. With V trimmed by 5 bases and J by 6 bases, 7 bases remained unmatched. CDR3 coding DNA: TGTGCCAGCAGCACGCTCCGGGACAGGGGAAACATTCAGTACTTC. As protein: CASSTLRDRGNIQYF. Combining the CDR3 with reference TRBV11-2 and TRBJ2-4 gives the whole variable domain EAGVAQSPRYKIIEKRQSVAFWCNPISGHATLYWYQQILGQGPKLLIQFQNNGVVDDSQLPKDRFSAERLKGVDSTLKIQPAKLEDSAVYLCASSTLRDRGNIQYFGAGTRLSVL.

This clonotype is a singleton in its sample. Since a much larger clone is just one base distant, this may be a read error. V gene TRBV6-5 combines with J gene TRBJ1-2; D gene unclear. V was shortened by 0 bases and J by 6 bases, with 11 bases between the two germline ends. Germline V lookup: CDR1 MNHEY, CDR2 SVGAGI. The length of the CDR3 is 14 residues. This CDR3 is CASSYSRPLDGYTF. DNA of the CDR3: TGTGCCAGCAGTTACTCGAGACCCCTGGATGGCTACACCTTC.

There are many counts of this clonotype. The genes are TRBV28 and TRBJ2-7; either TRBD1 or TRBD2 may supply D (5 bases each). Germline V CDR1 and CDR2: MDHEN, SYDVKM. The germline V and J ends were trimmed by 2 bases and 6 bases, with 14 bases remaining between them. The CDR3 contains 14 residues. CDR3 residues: CASSLGGSVGEQYF. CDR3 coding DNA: TGTGCCAGCAGTTTAGGGGGTTCGGTCGGCGAGCAGTACTTC. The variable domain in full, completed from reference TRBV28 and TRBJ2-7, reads DVKVTQSSRYLVKRTGEKVFLECVQDMDHENMFWYRQDPGLGLRLIYFSYDVKMKEKGDIPEGYSVSREKKERFSLILESASTNQTSMYLCASSLGGSVGEQYFGPGTRLTVT.

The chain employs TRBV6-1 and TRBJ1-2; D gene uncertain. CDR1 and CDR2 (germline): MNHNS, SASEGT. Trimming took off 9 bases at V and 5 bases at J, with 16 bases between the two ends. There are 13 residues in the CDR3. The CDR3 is CASTDLDGYGYTF. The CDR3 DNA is TGTGCCAGTACGGACCTTGACGGGTATGGCTACACCTTC.

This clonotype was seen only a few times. The DNA of the CDR3 is TGTGCCAGCTTCAATCAGCCCCAGCATTTT. It is translated as CASFNQPQHF. The V and J genes are TRBV27 and TRBJ1-5; no clear D. The germline V gene encodes CDR1 MNHEY and CDR2 SMNVEV (reference sequence). This CDR3 spans 10 amino acids. Trimming stripped 8 bases from V and 3 bases from J, with 2 bases between.

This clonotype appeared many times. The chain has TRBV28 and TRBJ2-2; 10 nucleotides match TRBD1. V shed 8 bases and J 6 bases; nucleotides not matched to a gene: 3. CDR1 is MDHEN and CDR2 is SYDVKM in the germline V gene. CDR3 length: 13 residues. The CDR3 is CASGTGVAGELFF. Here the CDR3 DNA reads TGTGCCAGCGGGACAGGGGTCGCCGGGGAGCTGTTTTTT.